Presented here are 22 T cell receptor beta chains from one specimen sequenced in a study of T cells after yellow fever vaccination. MiXCR was run by TCRdb on the 5' RACE reads, yielding one entry per CDR3 protein. The sample lists 65,000 to 90,000 distinct CDR3 sequences, 13% seen once, with around 24% in the top ten. The starting material was CD8+ T cells not binding an NS4B(214-222) dextramer, sorted from PBMCs, obtained less than 25 days after the first yellow fever vaccination. The receptors derive from a man between 18 and 29 years old who received the YFV17D yellow fever vaccine.

In this sample, this clonotype turned up a few times. The chain has TRBV3-1 and TRBJ1-2; a possible D gene is TRBD1 (6 bases). Germline V CDR1 and CDR2: LGHDT, YNNKEL (reference sequence). The CDR3 is 14 residues long. V lost 7 bases and J 0 bases, leaving 12 bases between the germline ends. The CDR3 region has the DNA TGTGCCAGCACCCCGGGACAAACTAACTATGGCTACACCTTC. Translation gives CASTPGQTNYGYTF.

This clonotype appeared a few times. The chain uses TRBV9 and TRBJ2-3; D remains unclear. In germline, CDR1 is SGDLS, CDR2 YYNGEE. V was shortened by 2 bases and J by 9 bases, with 22 bases between the two germline ends. The CDR3 totals 16 residues. The CDR3 DNA sequence: TGTGCCAGCAGCGTCTCCAGAACGGCGCAGCGAGCAACGCAGTATTTT. Translating it yields CASSVSRTAQRATQYF.

This clonotype was observed a handful of times. J is TRBJ1-1 and V is TRBV6-1, with a weak D call TRBD1 (6 bases). V gave up 2 bases and J gave up 0 bases, with 19 bases separating them. The CDR3 has 18 amino acids. CDR1 is MNHNS, CDR2 SASEGT, per germline. CDR3: CASSELFFVGQMNTEAFF. The CDR3 DNA is TGTGCCAGCAGTGAATTGTTTTTTGTAGGACAGATGAACACTGAAGCTTTCTTT.

The rearrangement links TRBV6-6 to TRBJ2-7; D is ambiguous. The CDR3 is made up of 13 amino acids. Germline V gene data show CDR1 as MNHNY and CDR2 as SVGAGI (reference sequence). V was trimmed by 2 bases and J by 3 bases, leaving 8 bases between them. The CDR3 protein is CASSYNRVYEQYV. CDR3 bases: TGTGCCAGCAGTTACAATAGGGTCTACGAGCAGTACGTC.

CDR3 amino acids: CASSPQDYYEQYF. For the CDR3, the DNA is TGTGCCAGCAGTCCCCAGGATTACTACGAGCAGTACTTC. V gene TRBV6-6 combines with J gene TRBJ2-7, with no clear D. Trimming took off 5 bases at V and 3 bases at J, with 11 bases between the two ends. CDR3 length: 13 amino acids. CDR1 and CDR2 from the germline V gene are MNHNY and SVGAGI (reference sequence).

J is TRBJ1-1 and V is TRBV20-1; TRBD1 might be the D (5 bases). The germline V and J ends were trimmed by 4 bases and 5 bases, with 20 bases remaining between them. Germline V CDR1 and CDR2: DFQATT, SNEGSKA (reference sequence). The CDR3 totals 15 residues. The CDR3 coding sequence is TGCAGTGCTATTACAACCGCCAGGGCGGGTACTGAAGCTTTCTTT. Protein: CSAITTARAGTEAFF.

This clonotype was found a few times. The V and J genes are TRBV5-1 and TRBJ2-2; perhaps TRBD2 as D (6 bases). CDR1 and CDR2 (germline): SGHRS, YFSETQ. Deletions cut 7 bases from V and 7 bases from J, with 11 bases between. The CDR3 runs to 12 residues. The CDR3 loop is CASGGEHGELFF. CDR3 nucleotide sequence: TGCGCCAGCGGAGGGGAACACGGGGAGCTGTTTTTT.

The chain has TRBV5-1 and TRBJ1-2; 7 positions agree with TRBD1. The CDR3 consists of 13 residues. V gave up 4 bases and J gave up 5 bases; unmatched junction bases: 5. CDR1 and CDR2 from the germline V gene are SGHRS and YFSETQ. The CDR3 region has the DNA TGCGCCAGCAGCCCCCCGGGACAGTATGGCTACACCTTC. Amino acids: CASSPPGQYGYTF.

This clonotype came up a few times. This chain joins TRBV4-1 and TRBJ2-2; D possibly corresponds to TRBD1 (6 bases). CDR3 size: 16 residues. The V gene's germline CDR1 is MGHRA and CDR2 YSYEKL. Deletions cut 5 bases from V and 4 bases from J, with 17 bases between. CDR3 DNA sequence: TGCGCCAGCAGCTCTGGGGCGGGCAGGGGCACCGGGGAGCTGTTTTTT. Translated, it gives CASSSGAGRGTGELFF.

V gene TRBV5-1 combines with J gene TRBJ2-7; the match to TRBD2 covers 7 bases. CDR3 size: 16 residues. Germline V gives CDR1 SGHRS, CDR2 YFSETQ. Unmatched junction bases numbered 19, after V lost 6 bases and J lost 7 bases. In DNA form, the CDR3 reads TGCGCCAGCACCCGGGAGGACGGGTCACTTTACGGGGAGCAGTACTTC. The encoded protein is CASTREDGSLYGEQYF.

This chain uses TRBV12-5 with TRBJ2-7; 12 bases fit TRBD2. CDR3 length equals 19 residues. Germline CDR1 is LGHNT and CDR2 is FRNRAP. Trimming took 0 bases from V and 2 from J; bases not matched to a gene: 11. DNA of the CDR3: TGTGCTAGTGGTTTGGTTAGAGGACTAGCGGGACGAGCTCCCTACGAGCAGTACTTC. It is translated as CASGLVRGLAGRAPYEQYF.

The gene calls are TRBV7-9 and TRBJ2-5; perhaps TRBD2 as D (6 bases). With 7 bases removed from V and 3 bases from J, the gap between germline ends came to 15 bases. The germline V gene has CDR1 SEHNR and CDR2 FQNEAQ (reference sequence). This CDR3 has 14 residues. Here the CDR3 DNA reads TGTGCCAGCACCCCTCGGGGGAGTGAAGAGACCCAGTACTTC. Translated: CASTPRGSEETQYF.

V gene TRBV7-9 combines with J gene TRBJ2-1; D gene ambiguous. The V gene's germline CDR1 is SEHNR and CDR2 FQNEAQ (reference sequence). The length of the CDR3 is 12 residues. V shed 2 bases and J shed 7 bases, with 6 bases lying between them. In DNA form, the CDR3 reads TGTGCCAGCAGCTTATCGGGTAATGAGCAGTTCTTC. Translating it yields CASSLSGNEQFF.

The rearrangement joins TRBV4-3 to TRBJ2-5; TRBD1 matches at 7 bases. This CDR3 region has 17 residues. Trimming cost V 2 bases and J 7 bases; bases outside gene matches: 16. CDR1 is LGHNA, CDR2 YSLEER, per germline. CDR3 sequence: CASSQHFPDRVLGTQYF. The CDR3 DNA reads TGCGCCAGCAGCCAACATTTCCCTGACAGGGTGCTCGGGACCCAGTACTTC.

This clonotype was counted only a few times. V gene TRBV4-1 combines with J gene TRBJ2-7; D is undetermined. Germline loops: CDR1 MGHRA, CDR2 YSYEKL. Trimming pared 0 bases from V and 0 bases from J, leaving 6 bases between. The CDR3 is made up of 14 amino acids. As DNA, the CDR3 is TGCGCCAGCAGCCAAGATGCAAACTCCTACGAGCAGTACGTC. It codes for CASSQDANSYEQYV.

The rearrangement joins TRBV9 to TRBJ2-7; D remains unclear. CDR1 and CDR2 (germline): SGDLS, YYNGEE. CDR3 length equals 15 residues. V lost 0 bases and J 3 bases, leaving 13 bases between the germline ends. DNA of the CDR3: TGTGCCAGCAGCGTAGCACCGGGCTCCTTCTACGAGCAGTACTTC. Translated: CASSVAPGSFYEQYF.

The chain employs TRBV7-8 and TRBJ1-5; D is possibly TRBD1 (5 bases). Germline V CDR1 and CDR2: SGHVS, FQNEAQ. There are 12 residues in the CDR3. The V gene lost 4 bases and the J gene lost 6 bases, with 7 bases spanning the gap. Here the CDR3 reads CASSSGLQPQHF. DNA of the CDR3: TGTGCCAGCAGCTCAGGGCTTCAGCCCCAGCATTTT.

A few counts support this clonotype. J is TRBJ2-5 and V is TRBV10-2; 10 bases line up with TRBD2. Trimming cost V 6 bases and J 5 bases; bases outside gene matches: 6. The CDR3 contains 14 residues. Germline values: CDR1 WSHSY, CDR2 SAAADI. The CDR3 DNA sequence: TGCGCCAGCAGAGAACGGACTAGCGGCGAGACCCAGTACTTC. Protein product: CASRERTSGETQYF.

This sequence joins TRBV19 and TRBJ2-1; 12 positions match TRBD2. Germline V gene data show CDR1 as LNHDA and CDR2 as SQIVND (reference sequence). The junction had 4 bases not matched to a gene; V was cut back by 6 bases and J by 4 bases. CDR3 length: 15 amino acids. CDR3 protein: CASRRLAGVYNEQFF. The CDR3 nucleotides read TGTGCCAGTAGAAGACTAGCGGGGGTATACAATGAGCAGTTCTTC.

This clonotype showed up just a few times. The chain joins TRBV7-9 to TRBJ2-7; D uncertain. V was trimmed by 1 base and J by 2 bases, leaving 9 bases between them. Per the germline V gene, CDR1 is SEHNR and CDR2 is FQNEAQ (reference sequence). This CDR3 is 14 amino acids long. The CDR3 loop reads CASSLGHRAYEQYV. The DNA for the CDR3 is TGTGCCAGCAGCTTAGGGCACAGAGCCTACGAGCAGTACGTC.

This clonotype was observed a few times. V and J are TRBV5-6 and TRBJ2-7; the D call may be TRBD1 or TRBD2 (5 bases each). The V and J ends lost 0 bases and 5 bases respectively, with 15 bases between them. From germline, CDR1 is SGHDT and CDR2 YYEEEE. CDR3 length equals 15 residues. CDR3 loop: CASSLVVWDGDEQYF. The CDR3 DNA reads as TGTGCCAGCAGCTTGGTAGTCTGGGACGGTGACGAGCAGTACTTC.

This clonotype was detected a few times. V usage is TRBV12-3 or TRBV12-4 and J usage is TRBJ2-5; weak D call: TRBD1 (6 bases). V was trimmed by 1 base and J by 7 bases, leaving 16 bases between them. CDR3 size: 15 residues. CDR3 nucleotides: TGTGCCAGCAGTTTAGGGGGGACACGCTGGGGGACCCAGTACTTC. Its translation: CASSLGGTRWGTQYF.